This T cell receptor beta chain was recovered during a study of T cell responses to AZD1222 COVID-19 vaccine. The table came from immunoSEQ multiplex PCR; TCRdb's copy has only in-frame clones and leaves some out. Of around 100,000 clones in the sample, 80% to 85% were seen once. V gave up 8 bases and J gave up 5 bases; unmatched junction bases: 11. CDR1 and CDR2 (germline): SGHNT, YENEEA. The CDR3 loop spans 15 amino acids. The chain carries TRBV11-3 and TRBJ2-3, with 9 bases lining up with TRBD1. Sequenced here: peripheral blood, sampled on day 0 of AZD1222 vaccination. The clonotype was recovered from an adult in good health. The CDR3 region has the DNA TGTGCCAGCGGCAACAGGGGGCATGAGGGAGATACGCAGTATTTT. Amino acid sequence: CASGNRGHEGDTQYF.